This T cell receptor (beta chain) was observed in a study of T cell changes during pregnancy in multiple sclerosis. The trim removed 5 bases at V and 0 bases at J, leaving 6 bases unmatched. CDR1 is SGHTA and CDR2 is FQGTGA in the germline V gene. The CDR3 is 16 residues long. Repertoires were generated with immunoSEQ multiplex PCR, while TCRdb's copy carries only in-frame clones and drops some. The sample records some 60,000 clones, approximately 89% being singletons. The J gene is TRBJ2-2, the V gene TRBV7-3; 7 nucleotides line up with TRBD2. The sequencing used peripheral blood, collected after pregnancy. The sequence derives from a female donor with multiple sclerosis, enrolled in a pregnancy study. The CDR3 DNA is TGTGCCAGCAGCCTTCGCGGGGGAGCGAACACCGGGGAGCTGTTTTTT. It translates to CASSLRGGANTGELFF.